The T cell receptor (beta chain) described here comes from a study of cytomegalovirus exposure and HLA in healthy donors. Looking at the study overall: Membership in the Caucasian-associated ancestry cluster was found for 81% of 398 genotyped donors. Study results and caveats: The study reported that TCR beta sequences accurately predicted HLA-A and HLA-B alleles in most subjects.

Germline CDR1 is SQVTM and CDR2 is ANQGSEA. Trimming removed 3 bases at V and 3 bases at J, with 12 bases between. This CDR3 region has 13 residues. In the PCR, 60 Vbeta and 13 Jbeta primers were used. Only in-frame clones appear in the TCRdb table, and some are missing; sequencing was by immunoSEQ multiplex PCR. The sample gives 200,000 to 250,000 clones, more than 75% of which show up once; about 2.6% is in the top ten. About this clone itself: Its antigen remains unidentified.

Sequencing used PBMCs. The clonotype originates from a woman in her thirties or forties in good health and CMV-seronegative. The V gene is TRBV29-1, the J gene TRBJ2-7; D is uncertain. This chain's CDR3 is CSVEVVLGYEQYF. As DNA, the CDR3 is TGCAGCGTTGAGGTCGTACTCGGCTACGAGCAGTACTTC.